This TCR beta chain derives from a study of blood T cell repertoires in COVID-19. Background on the study: Acute-phase and convalescent COVID-19 samples originated in the United States, Italy and Spain.

The assay was immunoSEQ multiplex PCR, and TCRdb's table has in-frame clones only and misses some. The sample lists a few hundred thousand clones; more than 75% were seen once. The CDR3 length is 13 residues. Per the germline V gene, CDR1 is SGDLS and CDR2 is YYNGEE. V lost 0 bases, J lost 7 bases, and 5 bases lay in between. The chain has TRBV9 and TRBJ1-6, with no clear D. Sequenced sample: PBMCs or T cells enriched from blood (not recorded which). The receptor was derived from a woman in her late teens or twenties who had recovered from COVID-19. The CDR3, as DNA: TGTGCCAGCAGCGTAGCAGTAAATTCACCCCTCCACTTT. Amino acids: CASSVAVNSPLHF.